This section outlines one T cell receptor beta chain sequence together with its context. This entry is derived from a study of blood T cell repertoires in COVID-19. Study-wide context: T cells, B-cell-depleted T cells, or PBMCs provided the cDNA or gDNA that served as material.

All recovered Cohort 3 donors got two negative PCRs, got clearance, or saw symptom resolution. As originally analysed: The assay estimated nucleated cells by amplifying reference gene primers. Generated by immunoSEQ multiplex PCR, the TCRdb table keeps only in-frame clones and is missing some. Clone size and V and J calls were adopted from that table, with D and trimming inferred from the DNA. Among roughly 220,000 clones listed, just under 85% were seen once. Sequenced input: PBMCs or T cells enriched from blood (not recorded which). This receptor was identified in a man aged 35 to 55 who had recovered from COVID-19.

CDR3 sequence reads: CASRSDYLRDNQPQHF. The CDR3 nucleotides are TGTGCCAGCAGGAGCGATTACCTACGGGATAATCAGCCCCAGCATTTT. The chain carries TRBV27 and TRBJ1-5; no reliable D call. The CDR3 is 16 residues long. V dropped 6 bases and J dropped 4 bases, with 19 bases sitting between them. The germline CDR1 and CDR2 sequences are MNHEY and SMNVEV (reference sequence).